The source of this TCR beta chain is a study of blood T cell repertoires in COVID-19. The method was immunoSEQ multiplex PCR; TCRdb's version includes in-frame clones alone and lacks a portion of them. The sample lists tens of thousands of clones, 75% to 85% occurring once. The specimen was peripheral blood. The sequence was collected from a human donor with acute or convalescent COVID-19. The donor label of this sample is uncertain.

DNA of the CDR3: TGTGCCAGTAGTAGACTTAGCGGGTACAATGAGCAGTTCTTC. Protein product: CASSRLSGYNEQFF. J is TRBJ2-1 and V is TRBV19, with 7 bases lining up with TRBD2. From germline, CDR1 is LNHDA and CDR2 SQIVND (reference sequence). The V and J ends lost 4 bases and 4 bases, in that order; junction bases with no gene match: 4. This CDR3 has 14 residues.